One and the same sample provided the 27 T cell receptor beta chains below, sequenced in a study of post-analysis software for immune sequencing data. Incorporated into the TCR beta cDNA libraries were unique molecular identifiers, which served to reduce PCR and sequencing biases. TCRdb itself ran the PCR reads through MiXCR, one entry per CDR3 protein. The sample carries approximately 570,000 distinct CDR3 sequences, roughly 46% recorded once. No antigen is known for these receptors. Study-wide points: In patients, about 5 TRBV segments were more frequent than in controls, with TRBV5-6, TRBV5-1 and TRBV20-1 among them.

The material sequenced was blood. The source is a girl aged 10 to 17 with multiple sclerosis.

This chain joins TRBV7-3 and TRBJ2-1; D is undetermined. The V end lost 4 bases, the J end lost 9 bases, and 16 bases lay between the germline ends. The germline V gene encodes CDR1 SGHTA and CDR2 FQGTGA. The CDR3 sequence is 14 residues long. In DNA, the CDR3 is TGTGCCAGCAGCTCGGGTGGCCCGACCCGTGAGCAGTTCTTC. Residues: CASSSGGPTREQFF.

This clonotype was observed a handful of times. In DNA form, the CDR3 reads TGCAGTGCTAGAGTAGATGGGGGCCAAGAGACCCAGTACTTC. It specifies CSARVDGGQETQYF. The rearrangement links TRBV20-1 to TRBJ2-5; D tentatively fits TRBD1 or TRBD2 (5 bases each). V shed 1 base and J shed 1 base, with 10 bases lying between them. Germline V gene data show CDR1 as DFQATT and CDR2 as SNEGSKA (reference sequence). The CDR3 contains 14 residues.

This clonotype was counted a single time. This chain joins TRBV12-5 and TRBJ1-1; unclear D gene. The CDR3 has 13 amino acids. V was shortened by 1 base and J by 4 bases, with 7 bases between the two germline ends. Germline V gene sequence: CDR1 LGHNT, CDR2 FRNRAP. CDR3 in amino acids: CASGLARSTEAFF. CDR3 in DNA: TGTGCTAGTGGTTTGGCCCGGAGCACTGAAGCTTTCTTT.

V is TRBV10-3 and J is TRBJ2-7; 7 bases fit TRBD1. The CDR3 spans 15 residues. Germline lookup yields CDR1 ENHRY and CDR2 SYGVKD. V gave up 4 bases and J gave up 0 bases; unmatched junction bases: 6. This CDR3 reads CAISAQAGGSYEQYF. CDR3 DNA: TGTGCCATCAGTGCTCAGGCAGGGGGCTCCTACGAGCAGTACTTC.

This clonotype was counted between two and nine times. The gene calls are TRBV6-5 and TRBJ1-2; D might be TRBD1 (6 bases). Germline CDR1 reads MNHEY; CDR2 reads SVGAGI. The CDR3 has 16 amino acids. Between the trimmed V and J ends, which lost 1 base and 7 bases, there was a span of 19 bases. In nucleotides, the CDR3 is TGTGCCAGCAGTTACTACCCCCTTGGCAGGGGACTTGGCTACACCTTC. Residues: CASSYYPLGRGLGYTF.

Only a few counts were recorded for this clonotype. The V and J genes are TRBV12-3 or TRBV12-4 and TRBJ1-2; possibly TRBD1 for D (5 bases). V was shortened by 4 bases and J by 0 bases, with 12 bases between the two germline ends. The CDR3 consists of 15 residues. The CDR3 loop is CASSSAWGPNYGYTF. DNA of the CDR3: TGTGCCAGCAGTTCCGCGTGGGGACCTAACTATGGCTACACCTTC.

CDR3 sequence reads: CASSTNPGGPNTEAFF. In DNA, the CDR3 is TGTGCCAGCAGCACCAACCCCGGGGGCCCGAACACTGAAGCTTTCTTT. The chain combines TRBV12-3 or TRBV12-4 with TRBJ1-1, with D maybe TRBD1 (6 bases). This CDR3 contains 16 residues. Trimming stripped 6 bases from V and 1 base from J, with 18 bases between.

This chain connects TRBV12-3 or TRBV12-4 to TRBJ1-4, with D hard to call. The length of the CDR3 is 14 residues. Trimming pared 5 bases from V and 5 bases from J, leaving 12 bases between. The CDR3 DNA is TGTGCCAGCAGTCCTATGGGCCCAAATGAAAAACTGTTTTTT. Translating it yields CASSPMGPNEKLFF.

The genes are TRBV6-6 and TRBJ2-1; 10 nucleotides agree with TRBD2. J gave up 4 bases and V 8 bases, and 5 bases lay outside the gene matches. The germline V gene has CDR1 MNHNY and CDR2 SVGAGI (reference sequence). The CDR3 contains 14 residues. CDR3 loop: CASRLAGVYNEQFF. CDR3 in DNA: TGTGCCAGCCGGCTAGCGGGGGTATACAATGAGCAGTTCTTC.

The chain is built from TRBV7-9 and TRBJ1-4; 7 positions match TRBD1. From germline, CDR1 is SEHNR and CDR2 FQNEAQ (reference sequence). CDR3 length: 15 amino acids. V shed 4 bases, J shed 2 bases, and the junction held 4 bases outside the gene matches. CDR3 sequence (DNA): TGTGCCAGCAGCTCACAGGGGAGTACTAATGAAAAACTGTTTTTT. Residues: CASSSQGSTNEKLFF.

The chain uses TRBV5-1 and TRBJ1-1; TRBD1 aligns across 10 bases. Losses at the gene ends were 4 bases for V and 1 base for J; bases not matched to a gene: 16. Looked up from germline, CDR1 is SGHRS and CDR2 is YFSETQ. The CDR3 has 19 residues. The CDR3 protein is CASSRRDRGSSHWNTEAFF. The DNA of the CDR3 is TGCGCCAGCAGCAGGCGGGACAGGGGTTCTTCTCACTGGAACACTGAAGCTTTCTTT.

This clonotype was recorded only once. The rearrangement joins TRBV7-9 to TRBJ2-1; 8 nucleotides agree with TRBD2. Germline CDR1 SEHNR, CDR2 FQNEAQ (reference sequence). Trimming took 6 bases from V and 9 from J; bases not matched to a gene: 7. This CDR3 spans 13 amino acids. The CDR3 DNA reads as TGTGCCAGCAGACCCGGGGGGGCCGGTGAGCAGTTCTTC. It is translated as CASRPGGAGEQFF.

Turning to this clonotype: The junction departs from the called germline gene at one end, perhaps through a read error. The CDR3 loop is CSTRDAKRTGGNQPQHF. The DNA of the CDR3 is TGCAGTACTAGAGATGCGAAAAGGACAGGGGGAAATCAGCCCCAGCATTTT. The chain employs TRBV20-1 and TRBJ1-5; 10 bases map to TRBD1. The CDR3 sequence is 17 residues long. The germline gives CDR1 DFQATT, CDR2 SNEGSKA (reference sequence).

This clonotype was observed a few times. The rearrangement uses TRBV4-1 and TRBJ1-2; the match to TRBD1 covers 10 bases. The CDR3 totals 18 residues. V trimming: 0 bases; J trimming: 2 bases; junction bases outside the gene matches: 9. The germline CDR1 and CDR2 sequences are MGHRA and YSYEKL. The CDR3 region has the DNA TGCGCCAGCAGCCAAGATCTTTCGGACAGGGGGTTGAACTATGGCTACACCTTC. Protein product: CASSQDLSDRGLNYGYTF.

The chain employs TRBV12-3 or TRBV12-4 and TRBJ2-7, with 7 bases matching TRBD2. V lost 6 bases and J lost 0; bases outside the gene matches: 5. CDR3 length: 14 residues. CDR3 sequence: CASRPAGTSYEQYF. The DNA for the CDR3 is TGTGCCAGCAGGCCAGCGGGGACCTCCTACGAGCAGTACTTC.

V is TRBV6-5 and J is TRBJ1-5; no reliable D call. The CDR3 length is 13 residues. Germline lookup yields CDR1 MNHEY and CDR2 SVGAGI. Trimming removed 7 bases from V and 4 bases from J, with 11 bases in between. The CDR3 loop is CASKVGKNQPQHF. CDR3 sequence (DNA): TGTGCCAGCAAGGTGGGGAAGAATCAGCCCCAGCATTTT.

This clonotype has a handful of counts. The V and J genes are TRBV10-3 and TRBJ2-3; TRBD2 matches at 9 bases. The ends lost 2 bases at V and 4 bases at J; junction bases unmatched: 7. In germline, CDR1 is ENHRY, CDR2 SYGVKD. The CDR3 is made up of 16 amino acids. The CDR3 is CAISERAGGQADTQYF. DNA of the CDR3: TGTGCCATCAGTGAGCGAGCGGGAGGCCAGGCAGATACGCAGTATTTT.

The V gene is TRBV12-3 or TRBV12-4, the J gene TRBJ1-2; D is possibly TRBD1 (5 bases). This CDR3 spans 13 amino acids. Trimming took off 3 bases at V and 8 bases at J, with 13 bases between the two ends. The CDR3 is CASSFPGTDGYTF. The CDR3 DNA reads TGTGCCAGCAGTTTCCCAGGGACGGACGGCTACACCTTC.

This clonotype was recorded at least ten times. This chain links TRBV4-1 with TRBJ2-7; D might be TRBD1 (5 bases). CDR3 length: 14 amino acids. Trimming took off 1 base at V and 0 bases at J, with 7 bases between the two ends. From germline, CDR1 is MGHRA and CDR2 YSYEKL. This CDR3 reads CASSQGGSSYEQYF. Here the CDR3 DNA reads TGCGCCAGCAGCCAAGGGGGCAGCTCCTACGAGCAGTACTTC.

This clonotype occurred a few times. The chain carries TRBV7-3 and TRBJ2-1; TRBD2 is a possible D gene (5 bases). The CDR3 sequence is 14 residues long. Trimming removed 4 bases from V and 6 bases from J, with 13 bases in between. Germline values: CDR1 SGHTA, CDR2 FQGTGA. CDR3 protein: CASSSAGVGNEQFF. The CDR3 DNA reads as TGTGCCAGCAGCTCCGCGGGCGTGGGCAATGAGCAGTTCTTC. The variable domain in full, completed from reference TRBV7-3 and TRBJ2-1, reads GAGVSQTPSNKVTEKGKYVELRCDPISGHTALYWYRQSLGQGPEFLIYFQGTGAADDSGLPNDRFFAVRPEGSVSTLKIQRTERGDSAVYLCASSSAGVGNEQFFGPGTRLTVL.

This clonotype was counted only a few times. This sequence joins TRBV4-1 and TRBJ2-3, with TRBD1 identical over 7 bases. Per the germline V gene, CDR1 is MGHRA and CDR2 is YSYEKL. V dropped 1 base and J dropped 3; count of bases not matched to a gene: 13. The CDR3 is 18 amino acids. CDR3 protein: CASSQGLSLRGPTDTQYF. The CDR3 DNA reads TGCGCCAGCAGCCAAGGCCTCTCCCTTAGGGGGCCAACAGATACGCAGTATTTT.

This clonotype occurred a few times. The chain has TRBV20-1 and TRBJ1-6; D is uncertain. V was clipped by 0 bases and J by 7 bases, with 16 bases between them. Germline V gives CDR1 DFQATT, CDR2 SNEGSKA (reference sequence). The CDR3 totals 16 residues. The CDR3 DNA reads as TGCAGTGCTAGAGATGACAAAACGGGTCTAAATTCACCCCTCCACTTT. Translating it yields CSARDDKTGLNSPLHF.

The gene calls are TRBV10-3 and TRBJ2-7, with 8 bases aligning to TRBD1. CDR1 and CDR2 from the germline V gene are ENHRY and SYGVKD. This CDR3 spans 14 amino acids. Trimming took 10 bases from V and 1 from J; bases not matched to a gene: 9. DNA for the CDR3: TGTGCCACCCGGCGTGGACAGGGATCCTACGAGCAGTACTTC. Its translation: CATRRGQGSYEQYF.

The genes are TRBV29-1 and TRBJ2-5, with D perhaps assigned TRBD1 or TRBD2 (5 bases each). Trimming took 6 bases from V and 1 from J, leaving 15 bases between them. The CDR3 is made up of 14 amino acids. Germline V gives CDR1 SQVTM, CDR2 ANQGSEA. CDR3 sequence (DNA): TGCAGCGTATCCTTCCCGGGGCGCCAAGAGACCCAGTACTTC. Its protein is CSVSFPGRQETQYF.

This clonotype was seen more than once but under ten times. The chain carries TRBV7-6 and TRBJ2-1, with D possibly being TRBD1 or TRBD2 (5 bases each). The CDR3 covers 15 residues. The V gene's germline CDR1 is SGHVS and CDR2 FNYEAQ. Trimming removed 5 bases at V and 5 bases at J, with 16 bases between. The CDR3 DNA follows: TGTGCCAGCAGCCCTTTTTGGGACCAAAACAATGAGCAGTTCTTC. Its translation is CASSPFWDQNNEQFF.

The J gene is TRBJ2-1, the V gene TRBV9; 10 positions agree with TRBD1. The germline V gene encodes CDR1 SGDLS and CDR2 YYNGEE. The CDR3 is 14 residues long. Trimming cost V 7 bases and J 8 bases; bases outside gene matches: 9. CDR3 coding DNA: TGTGCCAGCCAAGGGACAGGGGCAAGGGATGAGCAGTTCTTC. The encoded protein is CASQGTGARDEQFF.

This clonotype has just one count. The rearrangement links TRBV12-3 or TRBV12-4 to TRBJ2-3; 7 bases agree with TRBD1. V gave up 5 bases and J gave up 1 base; unmatched junction bases: 6. CDR3 length: 15 amino acids. The CDR3 nucleotides are TGTGCCAGCAGTCCGGACAGGTCGGGCACAGATACGCAGTATTTT. This codes for CASSPDRSGTDTQYF.